The 4 T cell receptor beta chains listed next were all sequenced from one sample in a study of blood T cell repertoires in COVID-19. Profiled with immunoSEQ multiplex PCR; TCRdb holds only in-frame clones, not every one. The sample lists 100,000 to 150,000 clones, more than 60% occurring once. The sequencing input was peripheral blood. The receptors were sampled from a woman in her 70s with acute or convalescent COVID-19.

The chain carries TRBV18 and TRBJ2-7, with D perhaps TRBD1 (7 bases). The V gene lost 5 bases and the J gene lost 7 bases, with 12 bases spanning the gap. This CDR3 has 12 residues. Germline CDR1 and CDR2: KGHSH and LQKENI. The CDR3 nucleotides are TGTGCCAGCTCAAGACAGGGAGGTGAGCAGTACTTC. It translates to CASSRQGGEQYF.

The rearrangement uses TRBV30 and TRBJ1-6; the D gene is possibly TRBD1 (5 bases). V lost 0 bases, J lost 0 bases, and 21 bases lay in between. The CDR3 runs 20 residues. Germline V gives CDR1 GTSNPN, CDR2 SVGIG (reference sequence). This CDR3 is CAWSVPPWAGKGSYNSPLHF. The CDR3 nucleotides are TGTGCCTGGAGTGTACCCCCGTGGGCAGGGAAAGGCTCCTATAATTCACCCCTCCACTTT.

The table lists this clone with a few counts. V and J are TRBV7-8 and TRBJ2-3, with D perhaps TRBD2 (7 bases). The CDR3 has 16 amino acids. The V gene lost 1 base and the J gene lost 2 bases, with 13 bases spanning the gap. Per germline, CDR1 SGHVS and CDR2 FQNEAQ. CDR3 region: CASSLGLRGATDTQYF. In nucleotides, the CDR3 is TGTGCCAGCAGCTTAGGTCTACGGGGGGCCACAGATACGCAGTATTTT.

The genes are TRBV3-1 (or the pseudogene TRBV3-2) and TRBJ2-1, with 8 bases that match TRBD2. V lost 1 base to trimming and J lost 15 bases; unmatched junction nucleotides: 11. The CDR3 is made up of 14 amino acids. CDR1 is LGHDT and CDR2 is YNNKEL in the germline V gene (reference sequence). DNA of the CDR3: TGTGCCAGCAGCCAAGGGCCCGGGACTAGAACCCCGTTCTTC. This codes for CASSQGPGTRTPFF.